The sequence of this TCR beta chain was determined in a study of blood T cell repertoires in COVID-19. Sequenced by immunoSEQ multiplex PCR; TCRdb stores in-frame clones only, minus some. The profile covers tens of thousands of clones, with about 91% appearing a single time and about an eighth taken by the ten largest. The CDR3 runs 14 residues. Germline V gene lookup returns CDR1 SNHLY and CDR2 FYNNEI. V was pared by 4 bases and J by 1 base, with 8 bases between. The source of this sequence is a human donor with active COVID-19. The donor label of this sample is uncertain. The sequencing input was peripheral blood. The genes are TRBV2 and TRBJ1-3; D unresolved. The CDR3 reads CASSGLMSGNTIYF. The CDR3 DNA reads as TGTGCCAGCAGTGGACTAATGTCTGGAAACACCATATATTTT.